This is a list of T cell receptor beta chains from one sample in a study of cytomegalovirus exposure and HLA in healthy donors. The table came from immunoSEQ multiplex PCR; TCRdb's copy has only in-frame clones and leaves some out. This table has over 75,000 clones, about 89% appearing once. Specimen: PBMCs. The receptors derive from a man aged 25 to 40 in good health and CMV-seropositive. Each CDR3 is given with its conserved first and last residue. Fields, in order: V gene, D gene, CDR3 length, J gene, clone size, CDR3 DNA, CDR3 protein. A D gene is named only where the DNA matches it firmly. Clone sizes are given selectively: once, few, many, or a class where the clone is expanded.

>TRBV10-3|TRBD1|15|TRBJ2-3|-
TGTGCCATCACTAAGGGACAGGGGTCGACAGATACGCAGTATTTT
CAITKGQGSTDTQYF
>TRBV9|-|15|TRBJ2-3|-
TGTGCCAACAGCGTAGCTGGGGGGAGCACAGATACGCAGTATTTT
CANSVAGGSTDTQYF
>TRBV2|-|14|TRBJ2-3|-
TGTGCCAGCAGCAGGACAGAAAGCACAGATACGCAGTATTTT
CASSRTESTDTQYF
>TRBV18|-|14|TRBJ2-2|-
TGTGCCAGCTCACCGTACAGGGCCACCGGGGAGCTGTTTTTT
CASSPYRATGELFF
>TRBV5-1|-|15|TRBJ2-3|-
TGCGCCAGCAGCACATTTGACAGGTTCACAGATACGCAGTATTTT
CASSTFDRFTDTQYF
>TRBV5-1|-|14|TRBJ2-1|-
TGCGCCAGCAGCCCTGCTACAGAATACAATGAGCAGTTCTTC
CASSPATEYNEQFF
>TRBV5-6|-|15|TRBJ1-1|-
TGTGCCAGCAGCCCCACAGGGCTCGTGAACACTGAAGCTTTCTTT
CASSPTGLVNTEAFF
>TRBV5-1|-|13|TRBJ2-5|-
TGCGCCAGCAGTGAACAGGGTCAAGAGACCCAGTACTTC
CASSEQGQETQYF
>TRBV6-4|-|16|TRBJ1-1|few
TGTGCCAGCAGTGACTTCCCCAGGGACATGAACACTGAAGCTTTCTTT
CASSDFPRDMNTEAFF
>TRBV11-1|TRBD2|17|TRBJ2-5|-
TGTGCCAGCAGCTTCGGGAGGGTACACACTTCTCAAGAGACCCAGTACTTC
CASSFGRVHTSQETQYF
>TRBV6-5|TRBD2|16|TRBJ2-7|-
TGTGCCAGCAGTTACTCGCCTAGCGGGACATCCTACGAGCAGTACTTC
CASSYSPSGTSYEQYF
>TRBV5-1|TRBD1|14|TRBJ2-5|-
TGCGCCAGCAGCTTCGGACAGGGGTATGAGACCCAGTACTTC
CASSFGQGYETQYF
>TRBV7-9|-|16|TRBJ1-2|-
TGTGCCAGCAGCTTTGATGCGGGGGTCCCCCTTTATGGCTACACCTTC
CASSFDAGVPLYGYTF
>TRBV7-9|-|15|TRBJ1-2|-
TGTGCCAGCAGCAAAACAACAGAACCTAACTATGGCTACACCTTC
CASSKTTEPNYGYTF
>TRBV7-8|TRBD1|14|TRBJ1-2|-
TGTGCCAGCACCACTCGACAGGGGTGGGAGGGCTACACCTTC
CASTTRQGWEGYTF
>TRBV28|-|15|TRBJ2-2|-
TGTGCCAGCAGTCGGTTCGGCCGACGGGACGGGGAGCTGTTTTTT
CASSRFGRRDGELFF
>TRBV9|-|13|TRBJ2-5|-
TGTGCCAGCAGCGTAACAGTTCAAGAGACCCAGTACTTC
CASSVTVQETQYF
>TRBV27|TRBD1|14|TRBJ2-1|-
TGTGCCAGCAGTCCCGGGACAGGGGGCTATGAGCAGTTCTTC
CASSPGTGGYEQFF
>TRBV19|TRBD1|13|TRBJ1-2|-
TGTGCCAGTAGTTACAGGGGCCTCATTGGCTACACCTTC
CASSYRGLIGYTF
>TRBV5-1|-|13|TRBJ2-7|-
TGCGCCAGCAGCTTGGGAGGGTCCGGCGAGCAGTACTTC
CASSLGGSGEQYF
>TRBV4-1|TRBD2|17|TRBJ2-1|-
TGCGCCAGCAGCCATGCTCCGGGACTAGCGGCTTACAATGAGCAGTTCTTC
CASSHAPGLAAYNEQFF
>TRBV29-1|TRBD1|13|TRBJ2-5|-
TGCAGCGTTGAGGGACAGGGTCGGGAGACCCAGTACTTC
CSVEGQGRETQYF
>TRBV6-5|-|15|TRBJ1-3|-
TGTGCCAGCAGTACCTACAGCCGCTCTGGAAACACCATATATTTT
CASSTYSRSGNTIYF
>TRBV19|-|15|TRBJ1-2|-
TGTGCCAGTATACGGCGGTCGGGGGGGGCAAGAGGCTACACCTTC
CASIRRSGGARGYTF